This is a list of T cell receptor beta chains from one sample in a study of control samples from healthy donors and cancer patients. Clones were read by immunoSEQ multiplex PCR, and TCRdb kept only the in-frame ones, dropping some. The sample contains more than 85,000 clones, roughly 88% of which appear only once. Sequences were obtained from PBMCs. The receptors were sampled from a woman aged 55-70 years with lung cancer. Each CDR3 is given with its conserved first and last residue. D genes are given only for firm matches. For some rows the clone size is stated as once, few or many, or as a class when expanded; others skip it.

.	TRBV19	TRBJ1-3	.	TGTGCCAGTAGTATCGGGGGTTACTCTGGAAACACCATATATTTT	CASSIGGYSGNTIYF
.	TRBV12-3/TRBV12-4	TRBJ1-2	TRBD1	TGTGCCAGCAAGGGACAGGGGGCTTATGGCTACACCTTC	CASKGQGAYGYTF
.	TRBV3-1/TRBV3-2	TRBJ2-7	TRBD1	TGTGCCAGCAGCCAAAGAGGACAGGGAACCTACGAGCAGTACTTC	CASSQRGQGTYEQYF
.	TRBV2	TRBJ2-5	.	TGTGCCACAGACGAGGGGGGGGTCCCGCGGGAGACCCAGTACTTC	CATDEGGVPRETQYF
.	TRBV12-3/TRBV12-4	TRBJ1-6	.	TGTGCCAGCAGTTTATTTCTTGAGGCGGGGTACCACTTT	CASSLFLEAGYHF
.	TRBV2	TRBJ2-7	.	TGTGCCAGCAGTGTGGACTCCTACGAGCAGTACTTC	CASSVDSYEQYF
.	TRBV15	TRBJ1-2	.	TGTGCCACCAGCAGAGAGGAGGGAGACTATGGCTACACCTTC	CATSREEGDYGYTF
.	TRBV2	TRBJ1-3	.	TGTGCCAGCATGGGGCAGCCTGGAAACACCATATATTTT	CASMGQPGNTIYF
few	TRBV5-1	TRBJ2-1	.	TGCGCCAGCAGCTTGCGACGGGATTACAATGAGCAGTTCTTC	CASSLRRDYNEQFF
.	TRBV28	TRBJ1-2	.	TGTGCCAGCAACCAAACGCCGGGGAACTATGGCTACACCTTC	CASNQTPGNYGYTF